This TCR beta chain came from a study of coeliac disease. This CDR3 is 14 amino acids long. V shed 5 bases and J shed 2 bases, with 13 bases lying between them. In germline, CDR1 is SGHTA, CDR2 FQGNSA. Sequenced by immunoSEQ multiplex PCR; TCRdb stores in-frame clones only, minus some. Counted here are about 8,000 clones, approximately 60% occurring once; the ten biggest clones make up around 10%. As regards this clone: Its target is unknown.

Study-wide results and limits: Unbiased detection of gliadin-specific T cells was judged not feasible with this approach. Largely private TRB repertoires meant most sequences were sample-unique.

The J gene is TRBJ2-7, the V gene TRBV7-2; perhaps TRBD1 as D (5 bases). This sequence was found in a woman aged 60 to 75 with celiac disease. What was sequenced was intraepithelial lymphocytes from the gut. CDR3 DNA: TGTGCCAGCAGCCCCCGGCGACAGACCTACGAGCAGTACTTC. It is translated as CASSPRRQTYEQYF.